The rows below give T cell receptor beta chains drawn from one sample of a study of blood T cell repertoires in COVID-19. The data were produced by immunoSEQ multiplex PCR, yet TCRdb's version contains in-frame clones alone and is incomplete. The repertoire has about 120,000 clones, 80% to 90% of them found once; the top ten carry less than 5%. What was sequenced was peripheral blood. These receptor sequences come from a man aged 35-49 years with acute or convalescent COVID-19. CDR3s leave out the opening cysteine and the closing phenylalanine or tryptophan. Fields, in order: J gene, V gene, CDR3 protein.

j_gene: TRBJ1-2
v_gene: TRBV6-1
CDR3aa: ASSEVRGGRGYT

j_gene: TRBJ2-5
v_gene: TRBV6-5
CDR3aa: ASSPTDTEKTQY

j_gene: TRBJ1-1
v_gene: TRBV7-2
CDR3aa: ASSPNRGSNTEAF

j_gene: TRBJ1-1
v_gene: TRBV23-1
CDR3aa: ASSRAMNTEAF

j_gene: TRBJ1-6
v_gene: TRBV4-2
CDR3aa: ASSQDGRVNSPLH

j_gene: TRBJ2-7
v_gene: TRBV3-1/TRBV3-2
CDR3aa: ASSQEVGTRRYEQY

j_gene: TRBJ1-4
v_gene: TRBV6-6
CDR3aa: ASSPGQGGEKLF

j_gene: TRBJ2-5
v_gene: TRBV30
CDR3aa: AWRASGGPVYQETQY

j_gene: TRBJ1-1
v_gene: TRBV7-9
CDR3aa: ASSLSAAPEAF

j_gene: TRBJ2-1
v_gene: TRBV25-1
CDR3aa: ASSEWTGDNNEQF

j_gene: TRBJ1-5
v_gene: TRBV5-8
CDR3aa: ASSGGRLTNQPQH

j_gene: TRBJ1-6
v_gene: TRBV6-5
CDR3aa: ASRSLGDRGSPLH

j_gene: TRBJ2-4
v_gene: TRBV19
CDR3aa: ASSITSGVAKNIQY

j_gene: TRBJ1-1
v_gene: TRBV30
CDR3aa: AWRGRGNTEAF

j_gene: TRBJ1-2
v_gene: TRBV5-8
CDR3aa: ASTTDGGYT

j_gene: TRBJ2-7
v_gene: TRBV19
CDR3aa: ATNSGSYEQY

j_gene: TRBJ2-1
v_gene: TRBV30
CDR3aa: AWSGSSGGQRSSYNEQF

j_gene: TRBJ1-1
v_gene: TRBV2
CDR3aa: ASSPDRLNTEAF

j_gene: TRBJ2-3
v_gene: TRBV29-1
CDR3aa: SVDYTDTQY

j_gene: TRBJ2-1
v_gene: TRBV6-4
CDR3aa: ASSDSGGAYNEQF

j_gene: TRBJ1-2
v_gene: TRBV29-1
CDR3aa: SVEDLQASLNYGYT

j_gene: TRBJ1-3
v_gene: TRBV30
CDR3aa: ARGEEVGNTIY

j_gene: TRBJ1-6
v_gene: TRBV30
CDR3aa: ASDGRGIRYSPLH

j_gene: TRBJ2-6
v_gene: TRBV25-1
CDR3aa: ASRHTGAASGANVLT

j_gene: TRBJ1-1
v_gene: TRBV12-3/TRBV12-4
CDR3aa: ASSRRGGTEAF

j_gene: TRBJ1-2
v_gene: TRBV19
CDR3aa: ASSALRGTDGYT

j_gene: TRBJ1-1
v_gene: TRBV18
CDR3aa: VSSPSAGPAGNTEAF

j_gene: TRBJ2-7
v_gene: TRBV5-6
CDR3aa: ASSLRRFYEQY

j_gene: TRBJ1-6
v_gene: TRBV6-5
CDR3aa: ASSLYPGQGSSPLH

j_gene: TRBJ1-1
v_gene: TRBV18
CDR3aa: ASSPGYRSTNTEAF

j_gene: TRBJ1-1
v_gene: TRBV7-2
CDR3aa: ASRYEFDPEAF

j_gene: TRBJ2-7
v_gene: TRBV29-1
CDR3aa: SVKDIRRHEQY

j_gene: TRBJ1-1
v_gene: TRBV5-1
CDR3aa: ASSHAGMNTEAF

j_gene: TRBJ2-7
v_gene: TRBV5-1
CDR3aa: ASSTVAGQTYEQY

j_gene: TRBJ1-1
v_gene: TRBV2
CDR3aa: ASSEERRMNTEAF

j_gene: TRBJ2-1
v_gene: TRBV19
CDR3aa: ASTRTRTSGRARNEQF

j_gene: TRBJ2-5
v_gene: TRBV9
CDR3aa: ASSGGVDGRTQY

j_gene: TRBJ2-1
v_gene: TRBV12-5
CDR3aa: ASGPLFGDEQF

j_gene: TRBJ1-3
v_gene: TRBV7-9
CDR3aa: ASSSRDRRAGNTIY

j_gene: TRBJ2-6
v_gene: TRBV14
CDR3aa: ASSQLAGDSGANVLT

j_gene: TRBJ1-1
v_gene: TRBV3-1/TRBV3-2
CDR3aa: ASSQAYRDRVGTEAF

j_gene: TRBJ1-2
v_gene: TRBV14
CDR3aa: ASSQGDIHGYT

j_gene: TRBJ2-7
v_gene: TRBV5-6
CDR3aa: ASSLAGDRAEQY

j_gene: TRBJ1-6
v_gene: TRBV19
CDR3aa: ASSTDNSYNSPLH

j_gene: TRBJ2-1
v_gene: TRBV2
CDR3aa: ASKKAGGGFNEQF

j_gene: TRBJ2-1
v_gene: TRBV11-1
CDR3aa: ASSLYRDSPWGEQF

j_gene: TRBJ2-5
v_gene: TRBV7-2
CDR3aa: ASSLASHRDMRVETQY

j_gene: TRBJ1-2
v_gene: TRBV2
CDR3aa: ASSAGTLGGYT

j_gene: TRBJ1-2
v_gene: TRBV4-2
CDR3aa: ASSLRPGANNYGYT

j_gene: TRBJ1-2
v_gene: TRBV19
CDR3aa: ASSTSRQGGSYGYT

j_gene: TRBJ1-4
v_gene: TRBV6-1
CDR3aa: ASSDQQGAIYEKLF

j_gene: TRBJ2-1
v_gene: TRBV10-3
CDR3aa: ATGASSDEQF

j_gene: TRBJ1-2
v_gene: TRBV11-2
CDR3aa: ASSSHETGNYGYT